The 29 T cell receptor beta chains below all came from one sample that was sequenced in a study of CD8 T cells in Susac syndrome. Random hexamers primed reverse transcription of about 0.5 to 1 ug RNA. TCRdb independently ran MiXCR on the immunoSEQ multiplex PCR reads; one entry per CDR3 protein. Among around 150,000 distinct CDR3 sequences listed, roughly 94% were seen once. Input material: CD8+ T cells from PBMCs. The receptor source for this set is a human donor with Susac syndrome.

Concerning this clonotype itself: Compared with germline, one end of the junction differs, possibly owing to a read error. The genes are TRBV7-7 and TRBJ2-1, with a possible D match to TRBD1 (5 bases). Germline CDR1 is SSHAT and CDR2 is FNYEAQ (reference sequence). The length of the CDR3 is 15 residues. Here the CDR3 reads CASSPGSPHYNEQFF. The CDR3 region has the DNA TGTGCTAGCAGCCCAGGGTCCCCTCACTACAATGAGCAGTTCTTC.

V is TRBV29-1 and J is TRBJ2-7; D possibly corresponds to TRBD1 (6 bases). In germline, CDR1 is SQVTM, CDR2 ANQGSEA. The V end was cut by 7 bases, the J end by 5 bases, with 12 bases between. The CDR3 sequence is 11 residues long. Written as DNA, the CDR3 is TGCAGCGCCCACAGGGACGACGAGCAGTACTTC. It codes for CSAHRDDEQYF.

The gene calls are TRBV5-6 and TRBJ1-5; D remains ambiguous. This CDR3 has 14 amino acids. The ends were cut back, 4 bases at V and 3 bases at J, with 11 bases in the middle. From germline, CDR1 is SGHDT and CDR2 YYEEEE. CDR3 DNA sequence: TGTGCCAGCAGCCACAGTGGGTTCAATCAGCCCCAGCATTTT. It yields the protein CASSHSGFNQPQHF.

The gene calls are TRBV19 and TRBJ2-1; D is ambiguous. The V gene's germline CDR1 is LNHDA and CDR2 SQIVND (reference sequence). The CDR3 totals 17 residues. Trimming shortened V by 5 bases and J by 0 bases, and 17 bases separated the two germline ends. Here the CDR3 DNA reads TGTGCCAGTAGTGTATGGTGGCCGGTCAGCTCCTACAATGAGCAGTTCTTC. It codes for CASSVWWPVSSYNEQFF. The full variable domain, its missing parts supplied by reference TRBV19 and TRBJ2-1, is DGGITQSPKYLFRKEGQNVTLSCEQNLNHDAMYWYRQDPGQGLRLIYYSQIVNDFQKGDIAEGYSVSREKKESFPLTVTSAQKNPTAFYLCASSVWWPVSSYNEQFFGPGTRLTVL.

This chain uses TRBV5-1 with TRBJ2-5, with 8 bases that match TRBD1. V shed 3 bases, J shed 1 base, and the junction held 5 bases outside the gene matches. The CDR3 consists of 15 residues. Germline assignment: CDR1 SGHRS and CDR2 YFSETQ. This chain's CDR3 is CASSSDDRGQETQYF. The DNA for the CDR3 is TGCGCCAGCAGCTCGGACGACAGGGGCCAAGAGACCCAGTACTTC.

The chain combines TRBV15 with TRBJ1-2, with D hard to call. CDR1 is LNHNV, CDR2 YYDKDF, per germline (reference sequence). Trimming left V 0 bases short and J 8 bases short, with 13 bases between. The CDR3 is 14 residues long. CDR3 protein: CATSRDVGITGYTF. The CDR3, as DNA: TGTGCCACCAGCAGAGATGTCGGGATTACGGGCTACACCTTC.

The chain combines TRBV10-3 with TRBJ2-7; 9 bases align to TRBD1. CDR3 length: 14 amino acids. CDR1 is ENHRY and CDR2 is SYGVKD in the germline V gene. V lost 3 bases to trimming and J lost 4 bases; unmatched junction nucleotides: 4. Here the CDR3 reads CAISEGTGSYEQYF. The CDR3 nucleotides read TGTGCCATCAGTGAAGGGACAGGGTCGTACGAGCAGTACTTC.

The J gene is TRBJ2-5, the V gene TRBV18, with 7 bases matching TRBD2. Losses at the gene ends were 3 bases for V and 9 bases for J; bases not matched to a gene: 10. Germline CDR1 reads KGHSH; CDR2 reads LQKENI. This CDR3 comprises 14 residues. The CDR3: CASSPDSPLAAQYF. CDR3 nucleotide sequence: TGTGCCAGCTCACCCGACTCCCCGCTAGCGGCCCAGTACTTC.

The chain joins TRBV29-1 to TRBJ2-7; 9 bases align to TRBD2. J gave up 2 bases and V 7 bases, and 9 bases lay outside the gene matches. The V gene's germline CDR1 is SQVTM and CDR2 ANQGSEA. The CDR3 runs to 14 residues. The CDR3 loop reads CSAQVAGAAYEQYF. As DNA, the CDR3 is TGCAGCGCCCAAGTAGCGGGAGCGGCCTACGAGCAGTACTTC.

V gene TRBV30 combines with J gene TRBJ2-2; no clear D gene. The CDR3 runs to 13 residues. The germline CDR1 and CDR2 sequences are GTSNPN and SVGIG (reference sequence). V lost 7 bases and J 6 bases, leaving 15 bases between the germline ends. This CDR3 is CASTAPPAGELFF. Written as DNA, the CDR3 is TGTGCCTCAACAGCCCCCCCGGCCGGGGAGCTGTTTTTT.

V gene TRBV27 combines with J gene TRBJ1-1; no definite D call. The length of the CDR3 is 14 residues. V gave up 4 bases and J gave up 5 bases, with 14 bases separating them. The germline V gene encodes CDR1 MNHEY and CDR2 SMNVEV (reference sequence). CDR3 sequence (DNA): TGTGCCAGCAGTTCCCTGGACCCGAGGACTGAAGCTTTCTTT. Translated, it gives CASSSLDPRTEAFF.

The gene calls are TRBV25-1 and TRBJ2-7; 10 bases line up with TRBD1. CDR3 length equals 14 residues. CDR1 and CDR2 from the germline V gene are MGHDK and SYGVNS. The ends lost 4 bases at V and 3 bases at J; junction bases unmatched: 3. CDR3: CASSGWDRGYEQYF. CDR3 in DNA: TGTGCCAGCAGTGGGTGGGACAGGGGCTACGAGCAGTACTTC.

The V and J genes are TRBV9 and TRBJ2-7; D ambiguous. Germline V gene data show CDR1 as SGDLS and CDR2 as YYNGEE. Trimming removed 0 bases at V and 2 bases at J, with 9 bases between. The CDR3 covers 14 residues. The CDR3 coding sequence is TGTGCCAGCAGCGTAGGTGCGGAGACCTACGAGCAGTACTTC. Its translation is CASSVGAETYEQYF.

The chain is built from TRBV5-1 and TRBJ2-4; no firm D call. Germline lookup yields CDR1 SGHRS and CDR2 YFSETQ. CDR3 length equals 13 residues. V dropped 0 bases and J dropped 8 bases, with 9 bases sitting between them. The CDR3 DNA follows: TGCGCCAGCAGCTTGGGTTTCTTGGACATTCAGTACTTC. Its translation: CASSLGFLDIQYF.

On this clonotype itself: The junction shows a germline mismatch at one end, possibly a read error. The chain recombines TRBV19 with TRBJ1-5; D unresolved. Looked up from germline, CDR1 is LNHDA and CDR2 is SQIVND (reference sequence). This CDR3 is built from 13 residues. The CDR3 bases are TGTGCCAGCTGGCCAGCACTAAATCAACCCCAGCATTTT. It is translated as CASWPALNQPQHF.

The chain has TRBV27 and TRBJ2-1, with D perhaps TRBD1 (7 bases). From germline, CDR1 is MNHEY and CDR2 SMNVEV (reference sequence). The germline V and J ends were trimmed by 5 bases and 4 bases, with 15 bases remaining between them. The CDR3 length is 15 residues. The CDR3 DNA reads as TGTGCCAGCAGTCAGGGGGGCCCTAGATACAATGAGCAGTTCTTC. Protein product: CASSQGGPRYNEQFF.

V is TRBV5-1 and J is TRBJ2-7; possibly TRBD2 for D (6 bases). Germline V gene lookup returns CDR1 SGHRS and CDR2 YFSETQ. The CDR3 extends over 13 amino acids. Trimming took 4 bases from V and 4 from J, leaving 12 bases between them. This chain's CDR3 is CASSIGLQYEQYF. CDR3 bases: TGCGCCAGCAGCATCGGACTACAGTACGAGCAGTACTTC.

The chain is built from TRBV5-1 and TRBJ2-7; TRBD2 agrees at 8 bases. This CDR3 contains 15 residues. Germline V CDR1 and CDR2: SGHRS, YFSETQ. Losses at the gene ends were 4 bases for V and 4 bases for J; bases not matched to a gene: 10. The CDR3 here is CASSLGTSDGYEQYF. CDR3 bases: TGCGCCAGCAGCCTCGGGACTAGTGATGGGTACGAGCAGTACTTC.

The rearrangement uses TRBV5-6 and TRBJ1-1; D might be TRBD1 (6 bases). The germline V gene encodes CDR1 SGHDT and CDR2 YYEEEE. The length of the CDR3 is 16 residues. Trimming left V 1 base short and J 1 base short, with 14 bases between. CDR3 protein: CASSLCAGHPNTEAFF. The CDR3 nucleotides are TGTGCCAGCAGCTTGTGTGCGGGACACCCGAACACTGAAGCTTTCTTT.

For the CDR3, the DNA is TGCAGCGCAACCGGGACAGCTAGCAATCAGCCCCAGCATTTT. It encodes CSATGTASNQPQHF. The gene calls are TRBV29-1 and TRBJ1-5, with 7 bases lining up with TRBD1. The CDR3 is made up of 14 amino acids. CDR1 and CDR2 (germline): SQVTM, ANQGSEA. The trim removed 7 bases at V and 0 bases at J, leaving 6 bases unmatched.

The J gene is TRBJ1-4, the V gene TRBV9; D perhaps matches TRBD1 (5 bases). Germline V gene sequence: CDR1 SGDLS, CDR2 YYNGEE. V lost 0 bases and J 3 bases, leaving 12 bases between the germline ends. The length of the CDR3 is 16 residues. The CDR3 region has the DNA TGTGCCAGCAGCGTAGGACGGGGGGACCCTAATGAAAAACTGTTTTTT. Translated, it gives CASSVGRGDPNEKLFF.

J is TRBJ2-2 and V is TRBV7-9; D perhaps matches TRBD1 (5 bases). The CDR3 totals 14 residues. V lost 5 bases and J lost 7, with 14 bases in between. Germline V gives CDR1 SEHNR, CDR2 FQNEAQ (reference sequence). CDR3 in amino acids: CASSQGELGGELFF. The CDR3 region has the DNA TGTGCCAGCAGCCAGGGCGAACTTGGCGGGGAGCTGTTTTTT.

The rearrangement links TRBV30 to TRBJ2-2; D is undetermined. V was cut by 7 bases and J by 8 bases, with 14 bases left in between. Germline CDR1 is GTSNPN and CDR2 is SVGIG (reference sequence). The CDR3 runs to 12 residues. CDR3 coding DNA: TGTGCCTCCATCATAGTGCCAGGGGAGCTGTTTTTT. The encoded protein is CASIIVPGELFF.

Only one count was recorded for this clonotype. At one end the junction does not follow the germline gene, possibly because of a read error. The chain links TRBV12-3 or TRBV12-4 to TRBJ1-4, with unresolved D. The CDR3 loop spans 12 amino acids. In DNA form, the CDR3 reads TGTGCCAGCAGTTTAATTCAGGCGCCGCAGATTTTT. Translating it yields CASSLIQAPQIF.

The rearrangement uses TRBV13 and TRBJ1-5; tentative D call: TRBD1 (5 bases). The CDR3 runs 13 residues. Trimming removed 5 bases at V and 3 bases at J, with 8 bases between. The germline CDR1 and CDR2 sequences are PRHDT and FYEKMQ (reference sequence). The CDR3 sequence: CASSHGTNQPQHF. In DNA, the CDR3 is TGTGCCAGCAGCCATGGGACCAATCAGCCCCAGCATTTT.

The V call is TRBV12-3 or TRBV12-4, the J call TRBJ2-7; a possible D gene is TRBD2 (5 bases). The V gene lost 1 base and the J gene lost 6 bases, with 13 bases spanning the gap. The CDR3 is 14 amino acids. CDR3 protein: CASSLGGPSGEQYF. The CDR3 coding sequence is TGTGCCAGCAGTTTAGGCGGGCCCTCGGGCGAGCAGTACTTC.

The V gene is TRBV3-1, the J gene TRBJ2-1, with 9 bases fitting TRBD1. CDR1 and CDR2 from the germline V gene are LGHDT and YNNKEL (reference sequence). Germline trimming cut 0 bases from V and 7 bases from J; bases unmatched to any gene: 1. The CDR3 is made up of 14 amino acids. The CDR3 region has the DNA TGTGCCAGCAGCCAAGATGACAGGGGGAATGAGCAGTTCTTC. Its protein is CASSQDDRGNEQFF.

V usage is TRBV27 and J usage is TRBJ1-2, with TRBD1 matching over 8 bases. The V and J ends lost 4 bases and 6 bases, in that order; junction bases with no gene match: 10. The CDR3 spans 15 residues. Germline-derived CDR1 and CDR2 are MNHEY and SMNVEV (reference sequence). CDR3 DNA: TGTGCCAGCAGTTCATTATTCAGGGGGCTGGATGGCTACACCTTC. Its translation is CASSSLFRGLDGYTF.

CDR3 in DNA: TGTGCCAGCTCACCACCGCTCTACAGCGGGGGGACCGGGGAGCTGTTTTTT. As protein: CASSPPLYSGGTGELFF. J is TRBJ2-2 and V is TRBV18; 9 positions agree with TRBD2. CDR1 KGHSH and CDR2 LQKENI come from the germline V gene. This CDR3 region has 17 residues. Germline trimming cut 0 bases from V and 5 bases from J; bases unmatched to any gene: 7.